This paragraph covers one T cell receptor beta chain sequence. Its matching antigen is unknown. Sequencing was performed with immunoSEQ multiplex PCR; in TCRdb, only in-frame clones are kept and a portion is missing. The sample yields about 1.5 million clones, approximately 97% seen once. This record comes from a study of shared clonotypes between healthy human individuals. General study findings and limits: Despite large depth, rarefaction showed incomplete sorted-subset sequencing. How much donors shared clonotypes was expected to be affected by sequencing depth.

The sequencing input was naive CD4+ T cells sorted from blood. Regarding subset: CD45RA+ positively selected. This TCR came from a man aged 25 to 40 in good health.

In DNA, the CDR3 is TGTGCCAGCAGCGTAACAGCTAACTATGGCTACACCTTC. The encoded protein is CASSVTANYGYTF. V is TRBV7-2 and J is TRBJ1-2; D not resolved. This CDR3 spans 13 amino acids. V lost 5 bases, J lost 0 bases, and 7 bases lay in between. Germline lookup yields CDR1 SGHTA and CDR2 FQGNSA.